A single sample is the source of the 15 T cell receptor beta chains below, sequenced in a study of beta chain features in type 1 diabetes. Expressed TCRB transcripts were sequenced, since all the RNA that had been isolated was reverse transcribed. Clones were sequenced by immunoSEQ multiplex PCR, and TCRdb holds only the in-frame ones, with some missing. The table has around 140,000 clones, under 11% seen once. Sequencing input: naive CD4+ T cells from blood. Receptor source: a man aged 18 to 30 in good health.

A few counts support this clone. The rearrangement uses TRBV5-1 and TRBJ1-6, with D perhaps matching TRBD1 (5 bases). The V and J ends lost 1 base and 9 bases respectively, with 11 bases between them. Germline CDR1 is SGHRS and CDR2 is YFSETQ. This CDR3 spans 14 amino acids. CDR3 amino acids: CASSLSQESSPLHF. CDR3 DNA sequence: TGCGCCAGCAGCTTGTCACAGGAGAGTTCACCCCTCCACTTT. Variable domain in full (rest from reference TRBV5-1 and TRBJ1-6): KAGVTQTPRYLIKTRGQQVTLSCSPISGHRSVSWYQQTPGQGLQFLFEYFSETQRNKGNFPGRFSGRQFSNSRSEMNVSTLELGDSALYLCASSLSQESSPLHFGNGTRLTVT.

This clone was counted a few times. This rearrangement joins TRBV5-1 to TRBJ2-5; 9 bases map to TRBD2. Germline CDR1 is SGHRS and CDR2 is YFSETQ. V was clipped by 0 bases and J by 0 bases; unmatched bases: 3. This CDR3 has 16 amino acids. The CDR3, as DNA: TGCGCCAGCAGCTTGGTGGTAGCGGGGGACCAAGAGACCCAGTACTTC. Residues: CASSLVVAGDQETQYF. The full variable domain, completed using reference TRBV5-1 and TRBJ2-5, is KAGVTQTPRYLIKTRGQQVTLSCSPISGHRSVSWYQQTPGQGLQFLFEYFSETQRNKGNFPGRFSGRQFSNSRSEMNVSTLELGDSALYLCASSLVVAGDQETQYFGPGTRLLVL.

This clone was found many times. The chain employs TRBV7-9 and TRBJ1-1; D is uncertain. The V end lost 5 bases, the J end lost 8 bases, and 18 bases lay between the germline ends. The CDR3 spans 14 residues. Per the germline V gene, CDR1 is SEHNR and CDR2 is FQNEAQ (reference sequence). CDR3 loop: CASSQGEGKVEAFF. The CDR3 region has the DNA TGTGCCAGCAGCCAAGGAGAGGGTAAGGTGGAAGCTTTCTTT.

This clone has just a few counts. This chain links TRBV18 with TRBJ2-7, with 7 bases that match TRBD1. This CDR3 has 18 amino acids. V was pared by 3 bases and J by 2 bases, with 16 bases of the junction left unmatched. CDR1 KGHSH and CDR2 LQKENI come from the germline V gene. CDR3 protein: CASSPIRTLGQVPYEQYF. The CDR3 nucleotides read TGTGCCAGCTCACCGATAAGGACTCTTGGACAGGTCCCCTACGAGCAGTACTTC.

This clone turned up a few times. This sequence joins TRBV6-1 and TRBJ2-1, with TRBD2 as a possible D gene (5 bases). This CDR3 has 13 residues. V lost 6 bases and J lost 4, with 10 bases in between. From germline, CDR1 is MNHNS and CDR2 SASEGT. CDR3 amino acids: CASSRGLYNEQFF. The CDR3 nucleotides are TGTGCCAGCAGCCGAGGACTTTACAATGAGCAGTTCTTC.

CDR3 loop: CASSETGHQPQHF. As DNA, the CDR3 is TGCGCCAGCAGCGAGACAGGGCATCAGCCCCAGCATTTT. The chain uses TRBV5-1 and TRBJ1-5; the match to TRBD1 covers 7 bases. The CDR3 is 13 amino acids. CDR1 is SGHRS, CDR2 YFSETQ, per germline. The V segment lost 4 bases and the J segment 5 bases; nucleotides outside the gene matches: 3.

This clone was recorded a few times. The rearrangement joins TRBV6-1 to TRBJ1-2, with D possibly matching TRBD1 (5 bases). The V end was cut by 8 bases, the J end by 1 base, with 14 bases between. Per germline, CDR1 MNHNS and CDR2 SASEGT. The CDR3 is 14 residues long. Written as DNA, the CDR3 is TGTGCCAGCGACAGCCCGCCTCATAACTATGGCTACACCTTC. Its translation is CASDSPPHNYGYTF.

The chain recombines TRBV5-1 with TRBJ1-4, with D tentatively TRBD1 (5 bases). The V and J ends lost 0 bases and 4 bases respectively, with 13 bases between them. Per germline, CDR1 SGHRS and CDR2 YFSETQ. This CDR3 is built from 16 residues. CDR3 nucleotide sequence: TGCGCCAGCAGCTTGGCCCCAAGGGGAGGTAATGAAAAACTGTTTTTT. Translated: CASSLAPRGGNEKLFF. Full variable domain (outside the CDR3, taken from reference TRBV5-1 and TRBJ1-4): KAGVTQTPRYLIKTRGQQVTLSCSPISGHRSVSWYQQTPGQGLQFLFEYFSETQRNKGNFPGRFSGRQFSNSRSEMNVSTLELGDSALYLCASSLAPRGGNEKLFFGSGTQLSVL.

The DNA of the CDR3 is TGCGCCAGCAGCCAGACAGGGGGTAGAAACACCATATATTTT. This encodes CASSQTGGRNTIYF. The chain joins TRBV5-1 to TRBJ1-3; 9 positions match TRBD1. Per the germline V gene, CDR1 is SGHRS and CDR2 is YFSETQ. The CDR3 loop spans 14 amino acids. After removal of 4 bases from V and 5 bases from J, the junction contained 4 bases not matched to a gene.

This clone was counted only a few times. The chain employs TRBV5-1 and TRBJ2-1, with 14 bases aligning to TRBD2. V shed 4 bases and J 8 bases; nucleotides not matched to a gene: 8. Germline CDR1 and CDR2: SGHRS and YFSETQ. The CDR3 consists of 16 residues. In DNA form, the CDR3 reads TGCGCCAGCAGCATCAGGACTAGCGGGGGGAGGGATGAGCAGTTCTTC. Its protein product is CASSIRTSGGRDEQFF.

This clone was observed a few times. This chain uses TRBV19 with TRBJ2-4; TRBD2 is a possible D gene (5 bases). The CDR3 spans 14 residues. Germline assignment: CDR1 LNHDA and CDR2 SQIVND (reference sequence). V was pared by 5 bases and J by 9 bases, with 17 bases between. CDR3 protein: CASSLQETAGIQYF. The DNA of the CDR3 is TGTGCCAGTAGTCTCCAAGAGACCGCGGGCATTCAGTACTTC.

The sample holds a few counts of this clone. The CDR3 coding sequence is TGTGCCAGCAGCTTGGACAGGGGGCAGTACGAGCAGTACTTC. Translated, it gives CASSLDRGQYEQYF. The V call is TRBV5-6, the J call TRBJ2-7; 9 bases line up with TRBD1. This CDR3 is built from 14 residues. Trimming at V came to 0 bases and at J to 4 bases, leaving 2 bases not matched to a gene. Germline CDR1 SGHDT, CDR2 YYEEEE.

Ten or more counts support this clone. The rearrangement joins TRBV10-3 to TRBJ1-1; D perhaps matches TRBD1 (6 bases). This CDR3 spans 14 amino acids. The germline gives CDR1 ENHRY, CDR2 SYGVKD. Trimming left V 0 bases short and J 6 bases short, with 11 bases between. CDR3 protein: CAISESTGSAEAFF. In DNA form, the CDR3 reads TGTGCCATCAGTGAGTCGACAGGCTCAGCTGAAGCTTTCTTT.

V is TRBV30 and J is TRBJ1-3; the match to TRBD1 covers 9 bases. The V segment lost 5 bases and the J segment 1 base; nucleotides outside the gene matches: 3. This CDR3 has 14 residues. Germline V gene sequence: CDR1 GTSNPN, CDR2 SVGIG (reference sequence). The CDR3 sequence is CAWETGGSGNTIYF. As DNA, the CDR3 is TGTGCCTGGGAGACAGGGGGATCTGGAAACACCATATATTTT.

V and J are TRBV7-2 and TRBJ1-2; TRBD1 matches at 10 bases. The CDR3 contains 15 residues. V lost 5 bases, J lost 7 bases, and 10 bases stayed unmatched. The germline gives CDR1 SGHTA, CDR2 FQGNSA. CDR3 in DNA: TGTGCCAGCAGCCATCCGGGACAGGGGTTCGGTGGCTACACCTTC. Protein sequence: CASSHPGQGFGGYTF.